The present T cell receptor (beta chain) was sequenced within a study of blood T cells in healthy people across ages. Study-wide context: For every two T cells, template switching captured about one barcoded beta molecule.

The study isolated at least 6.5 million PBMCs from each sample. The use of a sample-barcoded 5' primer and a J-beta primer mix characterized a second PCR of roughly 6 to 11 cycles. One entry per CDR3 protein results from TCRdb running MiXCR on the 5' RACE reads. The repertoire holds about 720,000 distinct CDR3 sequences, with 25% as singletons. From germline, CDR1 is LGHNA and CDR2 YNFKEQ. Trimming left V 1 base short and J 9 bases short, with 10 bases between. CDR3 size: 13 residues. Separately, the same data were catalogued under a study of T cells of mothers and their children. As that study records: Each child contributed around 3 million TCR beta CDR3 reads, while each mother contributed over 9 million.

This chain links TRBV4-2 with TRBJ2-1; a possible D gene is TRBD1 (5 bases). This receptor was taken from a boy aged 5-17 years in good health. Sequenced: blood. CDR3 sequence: CASSQVLGAEQFF. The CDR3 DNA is TGTGCCAGCAGCCAAGTACTTGGGGCTGAGCAGTTCTTC.